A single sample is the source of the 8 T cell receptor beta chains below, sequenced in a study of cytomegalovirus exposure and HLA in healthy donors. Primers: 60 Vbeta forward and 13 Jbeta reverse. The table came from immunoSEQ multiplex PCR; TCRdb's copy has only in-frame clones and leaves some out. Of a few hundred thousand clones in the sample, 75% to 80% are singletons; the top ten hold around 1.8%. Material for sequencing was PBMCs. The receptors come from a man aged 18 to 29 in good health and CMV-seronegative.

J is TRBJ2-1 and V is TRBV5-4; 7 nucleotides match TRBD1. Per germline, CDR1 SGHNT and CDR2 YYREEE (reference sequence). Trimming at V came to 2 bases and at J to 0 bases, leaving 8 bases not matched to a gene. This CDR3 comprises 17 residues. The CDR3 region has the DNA TGTGCCAGCAGCTTACACAGGGGACAAAGCTCCTACAATGAGCAGTTCTTC. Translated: CASSLHRGQSSYNEQFF.

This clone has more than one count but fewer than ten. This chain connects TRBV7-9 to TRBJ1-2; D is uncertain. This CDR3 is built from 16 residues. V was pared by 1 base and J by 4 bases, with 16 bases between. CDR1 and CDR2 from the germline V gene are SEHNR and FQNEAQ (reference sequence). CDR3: CASSLDTLPGSYGYTF. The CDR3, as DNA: TGTGCCAGCAGCTTAGATACCCTCCCAGGCAGCTATGGCTACACCTTC.

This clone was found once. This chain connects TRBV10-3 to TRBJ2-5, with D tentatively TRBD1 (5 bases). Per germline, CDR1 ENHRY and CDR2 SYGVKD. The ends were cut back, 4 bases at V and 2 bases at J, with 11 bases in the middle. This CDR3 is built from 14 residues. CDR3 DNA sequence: TGTGCCATCAGTGTGGACCGACAGCAAGAGACCCAGTACTTC. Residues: CAISVDRQQETQYF.

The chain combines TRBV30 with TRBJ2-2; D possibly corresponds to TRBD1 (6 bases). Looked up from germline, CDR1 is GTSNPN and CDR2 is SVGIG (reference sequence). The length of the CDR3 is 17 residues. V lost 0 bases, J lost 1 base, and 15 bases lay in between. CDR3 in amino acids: CAWSVFRSRGNTGELFF. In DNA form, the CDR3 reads TGTGCCTGGAGTGTATTTAGAAGCAGGGGGAACACCGGGGAGCTGTTTTTT.

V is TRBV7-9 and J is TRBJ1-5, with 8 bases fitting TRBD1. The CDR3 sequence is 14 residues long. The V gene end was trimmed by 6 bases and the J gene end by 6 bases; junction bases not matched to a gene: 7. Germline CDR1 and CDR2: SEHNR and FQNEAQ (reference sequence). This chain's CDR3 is CASSQDRVPQPQHF. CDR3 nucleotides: TGTGCCAGCAGTCAGGACAGGGTGCCTCAGCCCCAGCATTTT.

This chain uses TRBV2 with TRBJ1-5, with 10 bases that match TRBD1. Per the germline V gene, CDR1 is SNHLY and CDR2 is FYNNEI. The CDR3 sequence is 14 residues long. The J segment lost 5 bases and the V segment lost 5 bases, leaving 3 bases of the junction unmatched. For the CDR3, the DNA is TGTGCCAGCAGTCAGGACAGGGGGTATCAGCCCCAGCATTTT. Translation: CASSQDRGYQPQHF.

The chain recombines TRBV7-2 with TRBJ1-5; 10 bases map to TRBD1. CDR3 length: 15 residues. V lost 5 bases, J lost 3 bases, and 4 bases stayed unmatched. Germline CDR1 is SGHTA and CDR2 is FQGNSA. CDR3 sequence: CASSPDRGTNQPQHF. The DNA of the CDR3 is TGTGCCAGCAGCCCGGACAGGGGGACCAATCAGCCCCAGCATTTT.

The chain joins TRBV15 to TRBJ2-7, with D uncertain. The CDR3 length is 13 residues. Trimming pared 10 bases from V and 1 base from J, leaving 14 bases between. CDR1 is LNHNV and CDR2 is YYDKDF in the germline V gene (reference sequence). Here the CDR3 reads CANGLLRSYEQYF. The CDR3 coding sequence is TGTGCCAACGGTCTATTGAGGTCCTACGAGCAGTACTTC.